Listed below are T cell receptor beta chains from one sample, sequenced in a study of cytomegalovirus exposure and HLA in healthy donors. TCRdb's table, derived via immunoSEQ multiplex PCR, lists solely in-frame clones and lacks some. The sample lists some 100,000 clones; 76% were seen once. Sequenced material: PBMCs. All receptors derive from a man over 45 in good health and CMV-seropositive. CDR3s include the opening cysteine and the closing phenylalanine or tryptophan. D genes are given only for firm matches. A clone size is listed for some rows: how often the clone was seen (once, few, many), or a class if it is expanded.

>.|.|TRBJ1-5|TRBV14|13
CASSQGTHQPQHF
TGTGCCAGCAGCCAAGGGACTCATCAGCCCCAGCATTTT
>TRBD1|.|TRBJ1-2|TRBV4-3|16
CASSRLQGAANYGYTF
TGCGCCAGCAGCCGTTTACAGGGGGCTGCTAACTATGGCTACACCTTC
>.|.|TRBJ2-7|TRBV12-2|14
CASRLAGGTYEQYF
TGTGCAAGTCGCTTAGCGGGAGGGACCTACGAGCAGTACTTC
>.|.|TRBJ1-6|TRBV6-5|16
CASSYATQAYNSPLHF
TGTGCCAGCAGTTACGCAACACAGGCCTATAATTCACCCCTCCACTTT
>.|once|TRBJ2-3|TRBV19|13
CASGETSTDTQYF
TGTGCCAGTGGGGAGACTAGCACAGATACGCAGTATTTT
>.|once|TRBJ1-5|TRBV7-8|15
CASSLAAMTLGPQHF
TGTGCCAGCAGCTTAGCGGCTATGACTCTGGGGCCCCAGCATTTT
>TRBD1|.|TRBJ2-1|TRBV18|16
CASSPWLWTGYNEQFF
TGTGCCAGCTCACCATGGTTGTGGACAGGCTACAATGAGCAGTTCTTC
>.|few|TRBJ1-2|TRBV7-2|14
CASSLQGGDYGYTF
TGTGCCAGCAGCTTACAGGGCGGGGACTATGGCTACACCTTC
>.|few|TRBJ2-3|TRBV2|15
CASTENGLLTDTQYF
TGTGCCAGCACCGAAAACGGACTCCTCACAGATACGCAGTATTTT
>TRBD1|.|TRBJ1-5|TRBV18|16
CASSRQGARGNQPQHF
TGTGCCAGCTCACGACAGGGGGCTAGAGGCAATCAGCCCCAGCATTTT
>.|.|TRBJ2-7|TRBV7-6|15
CASSLYEGESYEQYF
TGTGCCAGCAGCTTATACGAGGGGGAGTCCTACGAGCAGTACTTC
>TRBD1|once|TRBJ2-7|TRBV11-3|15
CASSYRTGGTGEQYF
TGTGCCAGCAGCTACCGGACAGGGGGCACTGGCGAGCAGTACTTC
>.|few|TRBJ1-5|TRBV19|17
CASPIGGGPADNQPQHF
TGTGCCAGCCCAATTGGGGGGGGACCCGCGGACAATCAGCCCCAGCATTTT
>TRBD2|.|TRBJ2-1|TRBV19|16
CATEGGLAGVGGEQFF
TGTGCCACCGAAGGGGGACTAGCGGGAGTTGGGGGTGAGCAGTTCTTC
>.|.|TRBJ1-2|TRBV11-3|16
CASSLFVGADYDGYTF
TGTGCCAGCAGCTTATTTGTCGGAGCCGACTATGATGGCTACACCTTC
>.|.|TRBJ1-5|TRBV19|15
CASRFDPRSDQPQHF
TGTGCCAGCCGATTTGATCCCCGGAGCGATCAGCCCCAGCATTTT
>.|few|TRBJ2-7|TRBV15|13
CATKAVGIYEQYF
TGTGCCACCAAGGCGGTGGGTATCTACGAGCAGTACTTC